These 24 T cell receptor beta chains were all obtained from the same sample, sequenced in a study of T cell responses to AZD1222 COVID-19 vaccine. Sequenced by immunoSEQ multiplex PCR; TCRdb stores in-frame clones only, minus some. The table shows around 92,000 clones, with over 75% occurring only once. Sequencing was performed on peripheral blood, taken on day 0 of AZD1222 vaccination. The receptors were sampled from an adult in good health.

This chain uses TRBV18 with TRBJ1-2; the match to TRBD1 covers 7 bases. The CDR3 covers 12 residues. Germline assignment: CDR1 KGHSH and CDR2 LQKENI. V trimming: 4 bases; J trimming: 6 bases; junction bases outside the gene matches: 2. Written as DNA, the CDR3 is TGTGCCAGCTCACGTGGACAGGATGGCTACACCTTC. This codes for CASSRGQDGYTF.

The chain carries TRBV7-8 and TRBJ2-3, with 9 bases matching TRBD2. The CDR3 is 16 amino acids. Germline lookup yields CDR1 SGHVS and CDR2 FQNEAQ. The V segment lost 5 bases and the J segment 3 bases; nucleotides outside the gene matches: 9. In DNA, the CDR3 is TGTGCCAGCAGCCCCCAGCGGGGGGTAGCTACAGATACGCAGTATTTT. Translated, it gives CASSPQRGVATDTQYF. Together with reference TRBV7-8 and TRBJ2-3, the CDR3 gives the full variable domain: GAGVSQSPRYKVAKRGQDVALRCDPISGHVSLFWYQQALGQGPEFLTYFQNEAQLDKSGLPSDRFFAERPEGSVSTLKIQRTQQEDSAVYLCASSPQRGVATDTQYFGPGTRLTVL.

In DNA, the CDR3 is TGTGCCAGCAGCTTAGGGGCTAGCGGGAGGGCCGGGGAGCTGTTTTTT. Translated, it gives CASSLGASGRAGELFF. The chain employs TRBV7-2 and TRBJ2-2; 12 nucleotides agree with TRBD2. V shed 1 base, J shed 6 bases, and the junction held 3 bases outside the gene matches. In germline, CDR1 is SGHTA, CDR2 FQGNSA. This CDR3 comprises 16 residues.

V usage is TRBV29-1 and J usage is TRBJ1-4, with a tentative D call TRBD1 (5 bases). The CDR3 runs to 13 residues. The V gene lost 5 bases and the J gene lost 5 bases, with 12 bases spanning the gap. In germline, CDR1 is SQVTM, CDR2 ANQGSEA. CDR3 amino acids: CSVSGDENEKLFF. The CDR3 nucleotides read TGCAGCGTTTCGGGGGACGAAAATGAAAAACTGTTTTTT.

This clone was seen only a few times. The chain recombines TRBV27 with TRBJ1-1; D unclear. Germline values: CDR1 MNHEY, CDR2 SMNVEV (reference sequence). The CDR3 covers 13 residues. Trimming removed 6 bases from V and 7 bases from J, with 15 bases in between. The CDR3 here is CASRRERTYEAFF. CDR3 DNA: TGTGCCAGCAGGCGAGAGAGGACCTATGAAGCTTTCTTT.

This chain links TRBV28 with TRBJ2-6; D is unclear. The ends were cut back, 2 bases at V and 1 base at J, with 12 bases in the middle. The length of the CDR3 is 17 residues. Germline CDR1 reads MDHEN; CDR2 reads SYDVKM. The CDR3 bases are TGTGCCAGCAGTTTAGGCCTCTCCGCATCTGGGGCCAACGTCCTGACTTTC. Translated, it gives CASSLGLSASGANVLTF.

This clone has only a few counts. The J gene is TRBJ2-7, the V gene TRBV6-6; D is ambiguous. Trimming removed 6 bases from V and 6 bases from J, with 12 bases in between. The CDR3 is made up of 12 amino acids. Germline CDR1 is MNHNY and CDR2 is SVGAGI (reference sequence). CDR3 in amino acids: CASRRRPGEQYF. CDR3 sequence (DNA): TGTGCCAGCAGACGGAGACCGGGCGAGCAGTACTTC.

The gene calls are TRBV28 and TRBJ2-7; 9 bases are shared with TRBD1. Looked up from germline, CDR1 is MDHEN and CDR2 is SYDVKM. V was pared by 3 bases and J by 0 bases, with 9 bases of the junction left unmatched. The CDR3 has 17 amino acids. CDR3 loop: CASSFPPGQGSSYEQYF. The CDR3, as DNA: TGTGCCAGCAGTTTCCCTCCGGGACAGGGAAGCTCCTACGAGCAGTACTTC.

This rearrangement joins TRBV10-1 to TRBJ1-1; the D gene is possibly TRBD1 (5 bases). Trimming left V 5 bases short and J 0 bases short, with 16 bases between. The CDR3 consists of 16 residues. The germline gives CDR1 WNHNN, CDR2 SYGVQD (reference sequence). CDR3 in DNA: TGCGCCAGCAGTCCGGACGGGGGACGCATGAACACTGAAGCTTTCTTT. Translating it yields CASSPDGGRMNTEAFF.

The CDR3 bases are TGTGCCAGCAGTGAATCGGCCCGTGAAAAACTGTTTTTT. Translating it yields CASSESAREKLFF. The chain employs TRBV6-1 and TRBJ1-4; D is uncertain. CDR3 length: 13 amino acids. Trimming shortened V by 2 bases and J by 7 bases, and 8 bases separated the two germline ends. Germline V gives CDR1 MNHNS, CDR2 SASEGT.

The chain uses TRBV7-2 and TRBJ1-2; 10 bases are shared with TRBD1. This CDR3 spans 13 amino acids. CDR1 and CDR2 from the germline V gene are SGHTA and FQGNSA. The ends lost 3 bases at V and 10 bases at J; junction bases unmatched: 5. CDR3 bases: TGTGCCAGCAGCTTCGCGGGACAGGGGACCTACACCTTC. Translated: CASSFAGQGTYTF.

CDR3 sequence reads: CASSAVDSNSPLHF. As DNA, the CDR3 is TGTGCCAGCAGCGCCGTTGATAGTAATTCACCCCTCCACTTT. The gene calls are TRBV9 and TRBJ1-6; D not certain. The V end lost 3 bases, the J end lost 6 bases, and 10 bases lay between the germline ends. Germline V CDR1 and CDR2: SGDLS, YYNGEE. This CDR3 is built from 14 residues.

The chain recombines TRBV3-1 (or the pseudogene TRBV3-2) with TRBJ2-6; D remains ambiguous. Germline CDR1 reads LGHDT; CDR2 reads YNNKEL (reference sequence). V was pared by 4 bases and J by 0 bases, with 7 bases between. The CDR3 is 15 residues long. Written as DNA, the CDR3 is TGTGCCAGCAGCCTCCAAGCCTCTGGGGCCAACGTCCTGACTTTC. This codes for CASSLQASGANVLTF.

The gene calls are TRBV6-5 and TRBJ1-4; unclear D gene. The germline V and J ends were trimmed by 0 bases and 5 bases, with 10 bases remaining between them. CDR1 is MNHEY and CDR2 is SVGAGI in the germline V gene. The CDR3 is 15 residues long. The CDR3 loop is CASSYSRGSNEKLFF. Written as DNA, the CDR3 is TGTGCCAGCAGTTACTCCCGGGGAAGCAATGAAAAACTGTTTTTT.

The chain joins TRBV19 to TRBJ1-4; D unresolved. V shed 9 bases and J shed 8 bases, with 16 bases lying between them. There are 13 residues in the CDR3. Germline V gene lookup returns CDR1 LNHDA and CDR2 SQIVND (reference sequence). CDR3 sequence (DNA): TGTGCCAGCCGATCGATCGCAAGCGAAAAACTGTTTTTT. Its protein product is CASRSIASEKLFF.

This sequence joins TRBV6-5 and TRBJ1-5, with D uncertain. V lost 5 bases to trimming and J lost 5 bases, with 10 bases between them. Germline CDR1 MNHEY, CDR2 SVGAGI. This CDR3 is built from 13 residues. CDR3 in DNA: TGTGCCAGCAGTACGGTCCCCTATCAGCCCCAGCATTTT. Its translation: CASSTVPYQPQHF.

This chain uses TRBV3-1 (or the pseudogene TRBV3-2) with TRBJ1-2, with TRBD1 matching 7 bases. The CDR3 has 14 amino acids. Germline lookup yields CDR1 LGHDT and CDR2 YNNKEL (reference sequence). The V and J ends lost 3 bases and 4 bases, in that order; junction bases with no gene match: 5. The CDR3 loop is CASSQGTESYGYTF. The CDR3 DNA reads as TGTGCCAGCAGCCAGGGGACAGAATCCTATGGCTACACCTTC.

Only one count was recorded for this clone. The chain recombines TRBV6-1 with TRBJ1-2; D is uncertain. Germline V lookup: CDR1 MNHNS, CDR2 SASEGT. Deletions cut 2 bases from V and 4 bases from J, with 8 bases between. This CDR3 region has 13 residues. This CDR3 reads CASSERQTYGYTF. CDR3 DNA sequence: TGTGCCAGCAGTGAACGGCAGACCTATGGCTACACCTTC.

The rearrangement uses TRBV3-1 (or the pseudogene TRBV3-2) and TRBJ1-2; D perhaps matches TRBD1 (5 bases). Trimming removed 1 base at V and 4 bases at J, with 16 bases between. The germline V gene encodes CDR1 LGHDT and CDR2 YNNKEL (reference sequence). The length of the CDR3 is 16 residues. The CDR3 DNA reads as TGTGCCAGCAGCCAAGTGGAGGGGATGAGGGTCTATGGCTACACCTTC. Translating gives CASSQVEGMRVYGYTF.

This clone was observed a few times. Its ends do not fully match the called genes, so a read error is possible. The chain carries TRBV3-1 (or the pseudogene TRBV3-2) and TRBJ2-2; TRBD1 agrees at 8 bases. The CDR3 has 16 residues. Germline V CDR1 and CDR2: LGHDT, YNNKEL (reference sequence). The CDR3 region has the DNA TGTGCCAGCAACCAAGATCGGGGACAGGCTACCGGGGAGCTGTTTTTT. It encodes CASNQDRGQATGELFF.

The chain links TRBV11-2 to TRBJ1-2; 10 bases map to TRBD1. Germline assignment: CDR1 SGHAT and CDR2 FQNNGV. The CDR3 runs 17 residues. V was clipped by 1 base and J by 1 base; unmatched bases: 6. CDR3 in DNA: TGTGCCAGCAGCTTAGGGGACAGGGGCCTCGATAACTATGGCTACACCTTC. Protein product: CASSLGDRGLDNYGYTF.

This clone was recorded once. V and J are TRBV29-1 and TRBJ2-7, with D perhaps matching TRBD2 (6 bases). The CDR3 runs 12 residues. Germline V gene data show CDR1 as SQVTM and CDR2 as ANQGSEA. V was clipped by 2 bases and J by 6 bases, with 11 bases between them. CDR3 residues: CSVEIREREQYF. CDR3 nucleotides: TGCAGCGTTGAAATTCGGGAGCGCGAGCAGTACTTC.

The gene calls are TRBV27 and TRBJ1-1, with D possibly being TRBD1 (6 bases). Germline V gene data show CDR1 as MNHEY and CDR2 as SMNVEV (reference sequence). Trimming left V 5 bases short and J 11 bases short, with 18 bases between. This CDR3 spans 13 amino acids. CDR3 protein: CASSPTQGIGAFF. In nucleotides, the CDR3 is TGTGCCAGCAGTCCCACACAGGGTATAGGGGCTTTCTTT.

The CDR3 nucleotides read TGCGCCAGCAGCTTGACGGCAGGAAACACCGGGGAGCTGTTTTTT. It is translated as CASSLTAGNTGELFF. The chain links TRBV5-1 to TRBJ2-2; no firm D call. The CDR3 is 15 amino acids. Germline V CDR1 and CDR2: SGHRS, YFSETQ. The V gene lost 1 base and the J gene lost 2 bases, with 9 bases spanning the gap.